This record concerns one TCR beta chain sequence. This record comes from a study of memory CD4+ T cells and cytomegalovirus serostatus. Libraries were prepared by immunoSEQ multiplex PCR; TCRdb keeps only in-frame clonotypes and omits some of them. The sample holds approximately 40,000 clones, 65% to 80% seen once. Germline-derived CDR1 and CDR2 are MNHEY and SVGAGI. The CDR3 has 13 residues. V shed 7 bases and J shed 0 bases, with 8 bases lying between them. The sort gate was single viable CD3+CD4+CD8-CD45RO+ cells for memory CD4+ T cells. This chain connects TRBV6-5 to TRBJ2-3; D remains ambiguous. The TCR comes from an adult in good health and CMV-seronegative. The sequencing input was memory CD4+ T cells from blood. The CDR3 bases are TGTGCCAGCACCCCGCCGAGCACAGATACGCAGTATTTT. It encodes CASTPPSTDTQYF.